A selection of T cell receptor beta chains follows, all from one sample in a study of blood T cell repertoires in COVID-19. Clones were read by immunoSEQ multiplex PCR, and TCRdb kept only the in-frame ones, dropping some. The table lists 90,000 to 130,000 clones, approximately 80% of them singletons. The source material was peripheral blood. These receptors all come from an older woman with acute or convalescent COVID-19. CDR3s leave out the opening cysteine and the closing phenylalanine or tryptophan. Fields, in order: V gene, J gene, CDR3 protein.

v_gene: TRBV7-3; j_gene: TRBJ2-2; CDR3aa: ASRRTSSSTGELF
v_gene: TRBV30; j_gene: TRBJ1-5; CDR3aa: AWSGQGHRSQPQH
v_gene: TRBV19; j_gene: TRBJ1-5; CDR3aa: ASSQPQGFSNQPQH
v_gene: TRBV19; j_gene: TRBJ2-2; CDR3aa: ASSIVGGLWTGELF
v_gene: TRBV10-3; j_gene: TRBJ2-2; CDR3aa: AIMTLGTGELF
v_gene: TRBV6-1; j_gene: TRBJ1-1; CDR3aa: ASSVAGTGGYNTEAF
v_gene: TRBV30; j_gene: TRBJ2-3; CDR3aa: AWTDGQGGPDTQY
v_gene: TRBV5-1; j_gene: TRBJ1-2; CDR3aa: ASSPTEKAAANYGYT
v_gene: TRBV19; j_gene: TRBJ1-6; CDR3aa: ASSSRVRSPLH
v_gene: TRBV14; j_gene: TRBJ2-3; CDR3aa: ASRGWGETDTQY
v_gene: TRBV6-5; j_gene: TRBJ2-5; CDR3aa: ASTPGLASETQY
v_gene: TRBV9; j_gene: TRBJ2-7; CDR3aa: ASSASPDRYEQY
v_gene: TRBV7-2; j_gene: TRBJ2-1; CDR3aa: ASSSRLADSEQF
v_gene: TRBV9; j_gene: TRBJ2-3; CDR3aa: ASSVGGAGNADTQY
v_gene: TRBV6-6; j_gene: TRBJ1-4; CDR3aa: ASSPGQASEKLF
v_gene: TRBV5-5; j_gene: TRBJ2-5; CDR3aa: ASSSSTGGAQETQY
v_gene: TRBV5-4; j_gene: TRBJ2-7; CDR3aa: ASSTRTGLDYEQY
v_gene: TRBV14; j_gene: TRBJ2-3; CDR3aa: ASSPGGPTQY
v_gene: TRBV6-2/TRBV6-3; j_gene: TRBJ2-7; CDR3aa: ASSYPDRGDEQY
v_gene: TRBV24-1; j_gene: TRBJ2-2; CDR3aa: ATSDPVRGLGGELF
v_gene: TRBV28; j_gene: TRBJ2-5; CDR3aa: ASSLSPGQETQY
v_gene: TRBV4-1; j_gene: TRBJ2-7; CDR3aa: ASSQDGTGGLVGKYEQY
v_gene: TRBV30; j_gene: TRBJ2-3; CDR3aa: AWSTVVDTQY
v_gene: TRBV5-1; j_gene: TRBJ2-1; CDR3aa: ASSRTSGGNHEQF
v_gene: TRBV2; j_gene: TRBJ2-2; CDR3aa: ASSMGAPGELF
v_gene: TRBV2; j_gene: TRBJ2-7; CDR3aa: ASRGTSGGYLVYEQY
v_gene: TRBV7-2; j_gene: TRBJ1-1; CDR3aa: ASSSGGLPIGAF
v_gene: TRBV7-2; j_gene: TRBJ2-1; CDR3aa: ASSPRQYNEQF
v_gene: TRBV7-6; j_gene: TRBJ1-1; CDR3aa: ASSYPTGGYLDTEAF
v_gene: TRBV2; j_gene: TRBJ1-2; CDR3aa: ASSDNRQVFDGYT
v_gene: TRBV12-3/TRBV12-4; j_gene: TRBJ2-7; CDR3aa: ASSVLIYEQY
v_gene: TRBV18; j_gene: TRBJ1-2; CDR3aa: ASSYDRRYGYT
v_gene: TRBV20-1; j_gene: TRBJ2-7; CDR3aa: SASVRAGAEQY
v_gene: TRBV3-1/TRBV3-2; j_gene: TRBJ2-7; CDR3aa: ASSRGGALEQY
v_gene: TRBV30; j_gene: TRBJ1-1; CDR3aa: ASSRGMGTEAF
v_gene: TRBV7-6; j_gene: TRBJ2-5; CDR3aa: ASSFNRGPKETQY
v_gene: TRBV2; j_gene: TRBJ2-4; CDR3aa: ASSGGGWNIQY
v_gene: TRBV28; j_gene: TRBJ1-6; CDR3aa: ASSSFAPKARRGGNPPLH
v_gene: TRBV9; j_gene: TRBJ1-5; CDR3aa: ASSVGQGDNQPQH
v_gene: TRBV7-9; j_gene: TRBJ2-7; CDR3aa: ASSRPGASYEQY
v_gene: TRBV5-4; j_gene: TRBJ1-3; CDR3aa: ASSSTTGMSGNTIY
v_gene: TRBV5-6; j_gene: TRBJ2-1; CDR3aa: ASSLANGGKF
v_gene: TRBV4-3; j_gene: TRBJ2-7; CDR3aa: ASSQAPSSSYEQY
v_gene: TRBV4-3; j_gene: TRBJ1-6; CDR3aa: ASSQSPVNRFLSNSPLH
v_gene: TRBV10-3; j_gene: TRBJ2-7; CDR3aa: AIRGNRESYEQY
v_gene: TRBV5-1; j_gene: TRBJ1-2; CDR3aa: ASSNQPGQGDYGYT
v_gene: TRBV6-5; j_gene: TRBJ2-1; CDR3aa: ASGSGAANYNEQF
v_gene: TRBV12-5; j_gene: TRBJ2-3; CDR3aa: ASGFGGAGKADTQY
v_gene: TRBV24-1; j_gene: TRBJ2-7; CDR3aa: ATSDRGGGQY
v_gene: TRBV30; j_gene: TRBJ1-2; CDR3aa: AWSVQGLYGYT
v_gene: TRBV3-1/TRBV3-2; j_gene: TRBJ1-3; CDR3aa: ASSPGPGWDTIY
v_gene: TRBV11-2; j_gene: TRBJ2-2; CDR3aa: ASNPGQGPGELF
v_gene: TRBV9; j_gene: TRBJ2-7; CDR3aa: ASSVDWQGGYEQY
v_gene: TRBV12-3/TRBV12-4; j_gene: TRBJ1-2; CDR3aa: ASSLSGGYT